A single sample is the source of the 10 T cell receptor beta chains below, sequenced in a study of tumor and adjacent non-tumor tissue in lung cancer. Three rounds of nested PCR, following a modified ARM-PCR protocol, produced the TCRbeta library. TCRdb reprocessed the multiplex PCR reads with MiXCR, giving one entry per CDR3 protein. Altogether about 81,000 distinct CDR3 sequences are present, 55% to 75% being singletons, with the ten largest covering around 9.6%. This sample's RNA came from whole unsorted tissue. The sample consisted of lung tumor tissue. The receptor set was obtained from a woman between 35 and 50 years old with non-small cell lung cancer.

This clonotype came up once. Without the conserved terminal phenylalanine or tryptophan, this CDR3 likely stems from a read error. The DNA is left out, because the CDR3 cannot be placed on it with certainty; the CDR3 is given as TCRdb lists it. The chain recombines TRBV11-2 with TRBJ2-1; the table's TRBD2 call for D was not verified on the DNA. From its first to its last residue, the CDR3 has 16 amino acids. Germline CDR1 reads SGHAT; CDR2 reads FQNNGV. The CDR3 protein is CASGKTLAALYNEHFL.

Concerning this clonotype itself: The CDR3 does not close with the conserved phenylalanine or tryptophan, likely indicating a read error. The chain combines TRBV11-2 with TRBJ1-1; 8 bases align to TRBD1. The V segment lost 9 bases and the J segment 4 bases; nucleotides outside the gene matches: 10. In germline, CDR1 is SGHAT, CDR2 FQNNGV. The CDR3 length is 14 residues. CDR3 in amino acids: CARSPDRGGTEAFL. The CDR3 DNA follows: TGTGCCAGAAGCCCCGACAGGGGTGGCACTGAAGCTTTCCTT.

Many counts were recorded for this clonotype. This chain uses TRBV18 with TRBJ1-1; D remains ambiguous. Per the germline V gene, CDR1 is KGHSH and CDR2 is LQKENI. With 3 bases removed from V and 1 base from J, the gap between germline ends came to 18 bases. This CDR3 comprises 17 residues. CDR3 coding DNA: TGTGCCAGCTCACCCCGCATCCAGCGTGATTCGAACACTGAAGCTTTCTTT. This encodes CASSPRIQRDSNTEAFF.

This clonotype was seen a few times. Since no conserved phenylalanine or tryptophan closes the CDR3, a read error is the likely cause. The genes are TRBV5-5 and TRBJ2-4; D perhaps matches TRBD2 (5 bases). The CDR3 is 17 residues long. Germline V gene data show CDR1 as SGHKS and CDR2 as YYEKEE (reference sequence). V was cut by 1 base and J by 0 bases, with 14 bases left in between. In DNA, the CDR3 is TGTGCCAGCAGCTTGTCCAGCGGAGGACTAGCCAAAAACATTCAGTACTCC. Translated: CASSLSSGGLAKNIQYS.

The rearrangement uses TRBV20-1 and TRBJ1-4, with 10 bases aligning to TRBD1. V shed 6 bases and J 8 bases; nucleotides not matched to a gene: 12. The germline V gene encodes CDR1 DFQATT and CDR2 SNEGSKA (reference sequence). There are 15 residues in the CDR3. CDR3 sequence: CSATRVGTGVEKLFF. The CDR3 DNA reads as TGCAGTGCGACGAGAGTGGGGACAGGGGTCGAAAAACTGTTTTTT.

This clonotype has ten or more counts. This rearrangement joins TRBV4-2 to TRBJ2-3; 7 positions agree with TRBD2. Per germline, CDR1 LGHNA and CDR2 YNFKEQ. After removal of 0 bases from V and 2 bases from J, the junction contained 8 bases not matched to a gene. The CDR3 totals 17 residues. The CDR3 reads CASSQDNQRGHTDTQYF. DNA for the CDR3: TGTGCCAGCAGCCAAGATAATCAGCGGGGTCACACAGATACGCAGTATTTT.

This clonotype has only a few counts. A read error is likely, as this CDR3 ends without the conserved phenylalanine or tryptophan. The V call is TRBV7-9, the J call TRBJ1-1; D unresolved. Trimming pared 1 base from V and 7 bases from J, leaving 10 bases between. The CDR3 has 13 amino acids. Per the germline V gene, CDR1 is SEHNR and CDR2 is FQNEAQ (reference sequence). CDR3 amino acids: CASSLDLYGEAFI. The CDR3 DNA is TGTGCCAGCAGCTTAGATCTCTATGGTGAAGCTTTCATT.

Concerning this clonotype: A much bigger clone sits one base away, suggesting this may be a read error. The chain carries TRBV12-3 or TRBV12-4 and TRBJ1-6; 7 nucleotides match TRBD1. V shed 7 bases, J shed 5 bases, and the junction held 5 bases outside the gene matches. The CDR3 loop spans 14 amino acids. The CDR3 loop is CASNEDRDNSPLHF. In DNA form, the CDR3 reads TGTGCCAGCAATGAAGACAGGGATAATTCACCCCTCCACTTT.

With respect to this clonotype: Compared with germline, one end of the junction differs, possibly owing to a read error. This rearrangement joins TRBV6-5 to TRBJ2-1; 8 bases match TRBD1. CDR1 is MNHEY and CDR2 is SVGAGI in the germline V gene. This CDR3 comprises 14 residues. The CDR3 DNA follows: TGTGCTAGCAGTTACGGGCAGGGGGCCGATAAGCAGTTCTTC. As protein: CASSYGQGADKQFF.

This clonotype has just a few counts. The genes are TRBV18 and TRBJ2-4; TRBD1 matches 12 bases. J was trimmed by 8 bases and V by 5 bases; bases with no gene match: 4. CDR1 and CDR2 (germline): KGHSH, LQKENI. CDR3 length: 14 residues. This CDR3 is CASSRDRGPDIQYF. CDR3 nucleotides: TGTGCCAGCTCAAGGGACAGGGGGCCGGACATTCAGTACTTC.